Listed below are T cell receptor beta chains from one sample, sequenced in a study of blood T cell repertoires in COVID-19. Sequenced by immunoSEQ multiplex PCR; TCRdb stores in-frame clones only, minus some. The sample carries roughly 260,000 clones, roughly 87% recorded once. Sample: peripheral blood. These receptor sequences come from a woman aged 45 to 65 who had recovered from COVID-19. Each CDR3 is given with its conserved first and last residue. Each record gives: V gene, clone size, J gene, D gene, CDR3 DNA, CDR3 protein. A D gene is named only where the DNA matches it firmly. Clone size, where shown, is once, few, many, or a class for clones that have expanded.

>TRBV2|-|TRBJ1-3|-
TGTGCCAGCAGGGGGGGGCTAAACACCATATATTTT
CASRGGLNTIYF
>TRBV7-9|once|TRBJ2-7|TRBD1
TGTGCCAGCTCCTCCTTTCCCGCAGGGGGCGGTTTCGGTGACGAGCAGTACTTC
CASSSFPAGGGFGDEQYF
>TRBV23-1|-|TRBJ1-5|TRBD1
TGCGCCATTAACCGGGACAGGGTAATGGGTCAGCCCCAGCATTTT
CAINRDRVMGQPQHF
>TRBV7-6|-|TRBJ2-1|TRBD2
TGTGCCAGCAGCTTTAGGACTAGCGTCCTCTACAATGAGCAGTTCTTC
CASSFRTSVLYNEQFF
>TRBV6-5|-|TRBJ1-2|-
TGTGCCAGCAGTTTAGGAGGTTATGGCTACACCTTC
CASSLGGYGYTF
>TRBV27|-|TRBJ1-2|TRBD1
TGTGCCAGCACCGACCGACCGGGACAGCGCCCTTTCTATGGCTACACCTTC
CASTDRPGQRPFYGYTF
>TRBV7-2|-|TRBJ2-1|TRBD2
TGTGCCAGCAGCCAAACTAGCGGGGGGGGGAATGAGCAGTTCTTC
CASSQTSGGGNEQFF
>TRBV6-5|-|TRBJ2-3|-
TGTGCCAGCAGGACCCCGGCCAGGGATACGCAGTATTTT
CASRTPARDTQYF
>TRBV2|-|TRBJ1-1|TRBD1
TGTGCCAGCAGTGAGTTTCAGGGGGGTCGTTTGAACACTGAAGCTTTCTTT
CASSEFQGGRLNTEAFF
>TRBV28|-|TRBJ1-3|-
TGTGCCAGCAACCGTCTGGACAGACAAAACACCATATATTTT
CASNRLDRQNTIYF
>TRBV6-1|many|TRBJ1-5|-
TGTGCCAGCAGTGCGATCCGGGTCCTACTCAATCAGCCCCAGCATTTT
CASSAIRVLLNQPQHF
>TRBV5-6|-|TRBJ1-2|-
TGTGCCAGCAGCCCAACAGGGCTAGCTAACTATGGCTACACCTTC
CASSPTGLANYGYTF
>TRBV6-5|-|TRBJ1-5|-
TGTGCCAGCATCCTCCAGGGGTATAATCAGCCCCAGCATTTT
CASILQGYNQPQHF
>TRBV10-2|-|TRBJ1-1|-
TGCGCCAGCGTGTCCCCGGGGAAGCCTGCTGAAGCTTTCTTT
CASVSPGKPAEAFF
>TRBV5-1|-|TRBJ1-4|-
TGCGCCAGCAGCTTGGAGAGGTATAATGAAAAACTGTTTTTT
CASSLERYNEKLFF
>TRBV16|-|TRBJ2-3|-
TGTGCCAGCAGCCAAACGCCAACTAGCACAGATACGCAGTATTTT
CASSQTPTSTDTQYF
>TRBV5-6|once|TRBJ2-7|-
TGTGCCAGCAGCTTGGTGGGGCTTCTCCACGAGCAGTACTTC
CASSLVGLLHEQYF
>TRBV9|few|TRBJ2-7|-
TGTGCCAGCAGCGTAGGGCCGGAGAATTCCTACGAGCAGTACTTC
CASSVGPENSYEQYF
>TRBV19|-|TRBJ2-2|TRBD2
TGTGCCAGTAATAAGCGGGAGTATGTCGGGGAGCTGTTTTTT
CASNKREYVGELFF
>TRBV5-1|once|TRBJ1-1|TRBD1
TGCGCCAGCAGCTTGAGACAGGGACAAGTCATGAACACTGAAGCTTTCTTT
CASSLRQGQVMNTEAFF
>TRBV29-1|-|TRBJ1-1|TRBD1
TGCAGCGTTGCCAGGACAGGGGCATTAACACCGGAAGCTTTCTTT
CSVARTGALTPEAFF
>TRBV25-1|-|TRBJ2-7|TRBD1
TGTGCCAGCAGTGAATACGGCCCAGGGGGCGAGCAGTACTTC
CASSEYGPGGEQYF
>TRBV11-2|-|TRBJ1-2|TRBD1
TGTGCCAGCAGCGCCGGGACAGGGGAGGAATATGGCTACACCTTC
CASSAGTGEEYGYTF
>TRBV7-3|once|TRBJ2-2|TRBD1
TGTGCCAGCATCCTAAATCGAACAGGGGCCGACACCGGGGAGCTGTTTTTT
CASILNRTGADTGELFF
>TRBV18|-|TRBJ1-4|-
TGTGCCAGCTCACCTGGGAGTAATGAAAAACTGTTTTTT
CASSPGSNEKLFF
>TRBV4-2|-|TRBJ1-3|-
TGTGCCAGCAGCCCGACCAGGTCGGGAAATCACATATATTTT
CASSPTRSGNHIYF
>TRBV28|-|TRBJ1-2|TRBD1
TGTGCCAGCAGCCTAATCGGACAGGGAAACTATGGCTACACCTTC
CASSLIGQGNYGYTF
>TRBV19|-|TRBJ1-1|-
TGTGCCAGTAGTGCCAGACAGGAGATTAACACTGAAGCTTTCTTT
CASSARQEINTEAFF
>TRBV7-9|-|TRBJ2-1|-
TGTGCCAGCAGATTCCTCGGGGAACGGACTGAGCAGTTCTTC
CASRFLGERTEQFF
>TRBV29-1|once|TRBJ2-3|TRBD1
TGCAGCGTTGGGGGCTCGATCCAGGGGGCTAGCACAGATACGCAGTATTTT
CSVGGSIQGASTDTQYF
>TRBV21-1|-|TRBJ2-3|-
TGTGCCAGCAGCAAAGAGGCAGGGGGGAGAAGGGTCACAGATACGCAGTATTTT
CASSKEAGGRRVTDTQYF
>TRBV19|-|TRBJ1-1|-
TGTGCCAGTAGTATAGGGAGCAGCTTAACTGAAGCTTTCTTT
CASSIGSSLTEAFF
>TRBV15|-|TRBJ2-3|-
TGTGCCACCAGCACCCGACTCATCACAGATACGCAGTATTTT
CATSTRLITDTQYF
>TRBV27|-|TRBJ2-5|-
TGTGCCAGCCGGGTCACAGGAAGGCAAGAGACCCAGTACTTC
CASRVTGRQETQYF
>TRBV11-3|-|TRBJ2-3|TRBD2
TGTGCCAGCAGCTTAAATAGCGGGGGGGCTGGGACAGATACGCAGTATTTT
CASSLNSGGAGTDTQYF
>TRBV2|-|TRBJ2-2|-
TGTGCCAGCAGCCGGTCTATCCCCGGGGAGCTGTTTTTT
CASSRSIPGELFF
>TRBV7-2|-|TRBJ2-7|-
TGTGCCAGCAGCTTAGCGCGGAACCCCGGGTACGAGCAGTACTTC
CASSLARNPGYEQYF
>TRBV7-2|once|TRBJ1-1|-
TGTGCCAGCAGCCCAGATTCCGACAGGAAGCACCTGAACACTGAAGCTTTCTTT
CASSPDSDRKHLNTEAFF
>TRBV3-1/TRBV3-2|-|TRBJ1-2|-
TGTGCCAGCAGCCCGGGACACGTCTATGGCTACACCTTC
CASSPGHVYGYTF
>TRBV11-3|-|TRBJ2-1|-
TGTGCCAGCAGTATTGACCCTGGAGATGGTGAGCAGTTCTTC
CASSIDPGDGEQFF
>TRBV7-3|-|TRBJ2-2|-
TGTGCCAGCAGCTTAACCTTTTCGAACACCGGGGAGCTGTTTTTT
CASSLTFSNTGELFF
>TRBV9|-|TRBJ2-2|TRBD2
TGTGCCAGCAGCGTAACCCCTAGCGGGAGTGGTGACACCGGGGAGCTGTTTTTT
CASSVTPSGSGDTGELFF
>TRBV25-1|-|TRBJ2-4|-
TGTGCCAGCAGTCCCCACCCCCAGAGGCTAGCCAAAAACATTCAGTACTTC
CASSPHPQRLAKNIQYF
>TRBV29-1|-|TRBJ2-5|TRBD2
TGCAGCGCCGGCCGGACTAGCGGGAGGTTTTTTGGCGAGACCCAGTACTTC
CSAGRTSGRFFGETQYF
>TRBV19|-|TRBJ1-1|-
TGTGCCAGTAGATCAGGGTACACTGAAGCTTTCTTT
CASRSGYTEAFF
>TRBV2|-|TRBJ2-1|TRBD2
TGTGCCAGCAGTGATCCCGGGACTAGCATCTACAATGAGCAGTTCTTC
CASSDPGTSIYNEQFF
>TRBV28|-|TRBJ1-2|-
TGTGCCAGCAGTTCGCAGGGGACCCTCTATGGCTACACCTTC
CASSSQGTLYGYTF
>TRBV5-1|-|TRBJ1-1|-
TGCGCCAGCAGCTTGACAGGGACGAACACTGAAGCTTTCTTT
CASSLTGTNTEAFF
>TRBV6-5|-|TRBJ2-7|TRBD1
TGTGCCAGCAGTTTAGACAGGGTAGGCTACGAGCAGTACTTC
CASSLDRVGYEQYF
>TRBV27|-|TRBJ1-6|TRBD1
TGTGCCAGCAGCCTCCGGGACAGTTTTTCCACACCCCTCCACTTT
CASSLRDSFSTPLHF
>TRBV19|-|TRBJ1-2|TRBD1
TGTGCCAGTAGTACCGGACAGGACCTAAACTATGGCTACACCTTC
CASSTGQDLNYGYTF